This T cell receptor (beta chain) was sequenced in a study of shared clonotypes between healthy human individuals. The study, taken as a whole, reports: Four donors held about 5.1% of naive CD4 clonotypes in common. Generally, estimated richness proved larger in naive subsets than it did in memory subsets.

V shed 6 bases and J shed 0 bases, with 8 bases lying between them. The CDR3 spans 14 residues. The V gene's germline CDR1 is MNHEY and CDR2 SMNVEV (reference sequence). Naivety among CD8 cells was defined by CD45RO negativity and positive CCR7 selection, thereby excluding terminally differentiated effector memory CD45RA+ cells. To note about this clone: The antigen remains unidentified.

Assay execution proceeded at the deep level. Genomic DNA (from each subset) was split evenly across several immunoSEQ plates. Data came from immunoSEQ multiplex PCR; TCRdb stores just in-frame clones and leaves some out. The sample has some 2,100,000 clones; more than 85% are singletons. The sequence was collected from a young man in good health. Some clones in this sample may be carry-over from other donors' samples. The V and J genes are TRBV27 and TRBJ2-2, with D perhaps TRBD2 (6 bases). The sequenced sample consisted of naive CD8+ T cells from PBMCs. CDR3 DNA: TGTGCCAGCAGCAGCGGGCCGAACACCGGGGAGCTGTTTTTT. Translating it yields CASSSGPNTGELFF.